This TCR beta chain was profiled in a study of immune cell composition in non-small cell lung cancer. Profiled with immunoSEQ multiplex PCR; TCRdb holds only in-frame clones, not every one. The table lists under 4,500 clones, over 60% of them singletons. Normal lung sampling was at least 3 cm from the tumour, as distant as possible. The germline V gene encodes CDR1 SGHAT and CDR2 FQNNGV. This CDR3 spans 13 amino acids. Trimming removed 0 bases at V and 4 bases at J, with 6 bases between. The chain links TRBV11-2 to TRBJ1-1; D unclear. This clonotype was sampled from a human donor with non-small cell lung cancer. The source material was non-adjacent lung tissue. CDR3 DNA sequence: TGTGCCAGCAGCTTAGAGGTAGTCACTGAAGCTTTCTTT. Amino acid sequence: CASSLEVVTEAFF.